The 32 T cell receptor beta chains listed next were all sequenced from one sample in a study of blood T cells in healthy people across ages. A J-beta primer mix and a sample-barcoded 5' primer were used in a second PCR of roughly 6 to 11 cycles. TCRdb fed the 5' RACE reads into MiXCR, producing one record per CDR3 protein. Of 630,000 or so distinct CDR3 sequences in the sample, about 30% were seen once. The sample taken for sequencing was blood. The receptor set was obtained from a woman aged 80 or over in good health.

Note on this clonotype: This could be a read error, since a much larger clone is one nucleotide away. V gene TRBV5-6 combines with J gene TRBJ2-5; TRBD2 matches 7 bases. Germline loops: CDR1 SGHDT, CDR2 YYEEEE. The CDR3 sequence is 15 residues long. The CDR3 reads CASSPVQRGQEAQYF. The CDR3 DNA is TGTGCCAGCAGCCCAGTCCAGCGGGGCCAAGAGGCCCAGTACTTC.

This clonotype was found a few times. J is TRBJ2-7 and V is TRBV20-1; 9 positions match TRBD2. Germline V lookup: CDR1 DFQATT, CDR2 SNEGSKA (reference sequence). After removal of 6 bases from V and 6 bases from J, the junction contained 12 bases not matched to a gene. The CDR3 covers 14 residues. CDR3 region: CSATLRRGGFEQYF. DNA of the CDR3: TGCAGTGCCACACTAAGGCGGGGGGGCTTCGAGCAGTACTTC.

A remark on this clonotype: A single base separates this from a much larger clone, so it may be a read error. The chain uses TRBV3-1 and TRBJ2-1; D is ambiguous. The DNA end is more similar to TRBJ2-7, so the J call may be wrong. The germline gives CDR1 LGHDT, CDR2 YNNKEL (reference sequence). CDR3 length equals 14 residues. CDR3 in amino acids: CASSQESSYNEQYF. The CDR3 DNA reads as TGTGCCAGCAGCCAAGAGAGTTCCTACAATGAGCAGTACTTC.

This chain uses TRBV3-1 with TRBJ1-2; TRBD1 matches 7 bases. Germline CDR1 and CDR2: LGHDT and YNNKEL (reference sequence). Trimming at V came to 4 bases and at J to 7 bases, leaving 18 bases not matched to a gene. There are 17 residues in the CDR3. The CDR3 DNA sequence: TGTGCCAGCAGCCGACACAAAGATAGGGGGCGCGTCAGTGGCTACACCTTC. It translates to CASSRHKDRGRVSGYTF.

This clonotype was recorded a few times. The chain employs TRBV20-1 and TRBJ2-5, with 9 bases aligning to TRBD1. The end of the DNA aligns better with TRBJ2-7, so the J call may be wrong. CDR3 length: 15 amino acids. Germline assignment: CDR1 DFQATT and CDR2 SNEGSKA (reference sequence). The CDR3 DNA is TGCAGTGCTAGAGTTGCCGGGACAGGGAGTAACGAGCAGTACTTC. Its translation: CSARVAGTGSNEQYF.

Ten or more counts support this clonotype. A much bigger clone sits one base away, suggesting this may be a read error. The chain recombines TRBV6-2 or TRBV6-3 with TRBJ2-1; 12 positions match TRBD2. The junction had 7 bases not matched to a gene; V was cut back by 6 bases and J by 7 bases. CDR3 length equals 15 residues. Germline V gene data show CDR1 as MNHEY and CDR2 as SVGEGT. The CDR3 loop reads CASRTSGGPWNEQFF. The CDR3 DNA sequence: TGTGCCAGCAGAACTAGCGGGGGGCCGTGGAATGAGCAGTTCTTC.

This clonotype was picked up a small number of times. The chain uses TRBV27 and TRBJ2-1, with D possibly TRBD2 on 5 matching bases. The CDR3 extends over 15 amino acids. With 8 bases removed from V and 3 bases from J, the gap between germline ends came to 17 bases. Germline V gene lookup returns CDR1 MNHEY and CDR2 SMNVEV (reference sequence). The CDR3 DNA is TGTGCCAGCTCCCCCGGACCGGGGTACTACAATGAGCAGTTCTTC. It translates to CASSPGPGYYNEQFF.

There are many counts of this clonotype. The J gene is TRBJ1-1, the V gene TRBV7-9, with D possibly TRBD1 on 6 matching bases. Germline V CDR1 and CDR2: SEHNR, FQNEAQ (reference sequence). The CDR3 extends over 15 amino acids. The ends were cut back, 5 bases at V and 0 bases at J, with 13 bases in the middle. CDR3 sequence reads: CASSLRQAMNTEAFF. The CDR3 DNA reads as TGTGCCAGCAGCCTTCGACAGGCGATGAACACTGAAGCTTTCTTT.

J is TRBJ1-1 and V is TRBV20-1; tentative D call: TRBD1 (6 bases). The ends were cut back, 2 bases at V and 5 bases at J, with 15 bases in the middle. CDR1 and CDR2 from the germline V gene are DFQATT and SNEGSKA (reference sequence). The CDR3 spans 14 residues. The CDR3 DNA is TGCAGTGCTAGACGGGGAGGGGGGGTGACTGAAGCTTTCTTT. Translated: CSARRGGGVTEAFF.

The chain combines TRBV20-1 with TRBJ2-2, with D maybe TRBD1 (5 bases). The CDR3 is 15 amino acids. The germline CDR1 and CDR2 sequences are DFQATT and SNEGSKA (reference sequence). The V and J ends lost 0 bases and 4 bases respectively, with 12 bases between them. The CDR3 loop reads CSARDPGHSTGELFF. The CDR3 bases are TGCAGTGCTAGAGATCCCGGACACAGCACCGGGGAGCTGTTTTTT.

Concerning this clonotype itself: With a much larger clone just one base away, this may be a read error. The rearrangement links TRBV6-1 to TRBJ1-5; D remains unclear. This CDR3 spans 13 amino acids. The V gene's germline CDR1 is MNHNS and CDR2 SASEGT. The CDR3 region has the DNA TGTGCCTGCAGTGAACAGTGGGATCGGCCCCAGCATTTT. Translation: CACSEQWDRPQHF.

The chain combines TRBV7-3 with TRBJ2-1; D unresolved. This CDR3 contains 15 residues. The germline gives CDR1 SGHTA, CDR2 FQGTGA. V gave up 1 base and J gave up 1 base, with 8 bases separating them. The CDR3 spells CASSLNRGSYNEQFF. The CDR3 DNA reads TGTGCCAGCAGCTTAAATCGCGGTTCCTACAATGAGCAGTTCTTC.

This clonotype was found many times. The rearrangement joins TRBV20-1 to TRBJ2-1; 13 bases align to TRBD2. Trimming took 5 bases from V and 8 from J; bases not matched to a gene: 6. The CDR3 extends over 14 amino acids. Per germline, CDR1 DFQATT and CDR2 SNEGSKA (reference sequence). The CDR3 DNA follows: TGCAGTGCTCTACTAGCGGGGGGGCTCTATGAGCAGTTCTTC. Amino acid sequence: CSALLAGGLYEQFF.

This clonotype occurred many times. The rearrangement uses TRBV5-5 and TRBJ2-1, with a tentative D call TRBD1 (6 bases). Germline CDR1 and CDR2: SGHKS and YYEKEE (reference sequence). Trimming removed 0 bases at V and 15 bases at J, with 10 bases between. This CDR3 contains 11 residues. The CDR3 region is CASSLDRVGFF. The CDR3 DNA follows: TGTGCCAGCAGCTTGGACAGGGTAGGGTTCTTC.

In this sample, this clonotype turned up a few times. One base away lies a much larger clone, so this may be a sequencing read error. The V call is TRBV7-2, the J call TRBJ2-1, with 8 bases aligning to TRBD1. The DNA end is a closer match to TRBJ2-7, so the J assignment may be wrong. Germline V gene sequence: CDR1 SGHTA, CDR2 FQGNSA. The CDR3 consists of 15 residues. The CDR3, as DNA: TGTGCCAGCAGCTTAGTCAGGGGGCTCTACAATGAGCAGTACTTC. Residues: CASSLVRGLYNEQYF.

The rearrangement uses TRBV7-3 and TRBJ1-1; 9 positions match TRBD1. The V segment lost 2 bases and the J segment 1 base; nucleotides outside the gene matches: 8. Per the germline V gene, CDR1 is SGHTA and CDR2 is FQGTGA. The CDR3 is 17 residues long. The chain's CDR3 is CASSLLPGTGRNTEAFF. The CDR3 DNA is TGTGCCAGCAGCTTATTACCTGGGACAGGGAGGAACACTGAAGCTTTCTTT.

This clonotype has only a few counts. This chain uses TRBV14 with TRBJ2-3; 11 bases are a match to TRBD2. The CDR3 is made up of 17 amino acids. V dropped 1 base and J dropped 0; count of bases not matched to a gene: 3. From germline, CDR1 is SGHDN and CDR2 FVKESK. In nucleotides, the CDR3 is TGTGCCAGCAGCCAAGGACTAGCGGGGTTTAGCACAGATACGCAGTATTTT. Protein sequence: CASSQGLAGFSTDTQYF.

This clonotype has only a few counts. The J gene is TRBJ1-1, the V gene TRBV6-5; no firm D call. This CDR3 contains 14 residues. Trimming shortened V by 6 bases and J by 2 bases, and 13 bases separated the two germline ends. Germline loops: CDR1 MNHEY, CDR2 SVGAGI. Here the CDR3 DNA reads TGTGCCAGCAGAGGCCCCAGACTTAACACTGAAGCTTTCTTT. Amino acid sequence: CASRGPRLNTEAFF.

This clonotype was seen only a few times. V and J are TRBV6-6 and TRBJ1-2; D unclear. V was pared by 4 bases and J by 10 bases, with 10 bases between. The CDR3 has 11 amino acids. In germline, CDR1 is MNHNY, CDR2 SVGAGI (reference sequence). The CDR3 spells CASSLGNTYTF. The CDR3 DNA reads TGTGCCAGCAGTTTGGGCAATACCTACACCTTC.

With regard to this clonotype: This may come from a read error, since a much larger clone is one base off. The chain combines TRBV3-1 with TRBJ1-2; TRBD1 agrees at 10 bases. CDR1 and CDR2 from the germline V gene are LGHDT and YNNKEL (reference sequence). This CDR3 contains 13 residues. CDR3 sequence (DNA): TGTGCCGGCAGGGGACAGGGGATGGGCGGCTACACCTTC. Protein sequence: CAGRGQGMGGYTF. Using reference TRBV3-1 and TRBJ1-2 for the parts outside the CDR3, the full variable domain is DTAVSQTPKYLVTQMGNDKSIKCEQNLGHDTMYWYKQDSKKFLKIMFSYNNKELIINETVPNRFSPKSPDKAHLNLHINSLELGDSAVYFCAGRGQGMGGYTFGSGTRLTVV.

This clonotype was observed once. A single base separates this from a much larger clone, so it may be a read error. This sequence joins TRBV5-6 and TRBJ1-2; D not resolved. Trimming took 0 bases from V and 7 from J, leaving 10 bases between them. The CDR3 spans 13 residues. Germline V CDR1 and CDR2: SGHDT, YYEEEE. Written as DNA, the CDR3 is TGTGCCAGCAGCTTGGGTGTGTCGTGTGGCTACACCTTC. It specifies CASSLGVSCGYTF. Together with reference TRBV5-6 and TRBJ1-2, the CDR3 gives the full variable domain: DAGVTQSPTHLIKTRGQQVTLRCSPKSGHDTVSWYQQALGQGPQFIFQYYEEEERQRGNFPDRFSGHQFPNYSSELNVNALLLGDSALYLCASSLGVSCGYTFGSGTRLTVV.

This clonotype was recorded many times. The chain combines TRBV20-1 with TRBJ2-5; no clear D. This CDR3 region has 11 residues. The germline CDR1 and CDR2 sequences are DFQATT and SNEGSKA (reference sequence). Here the CDR3 DNA reads TGCAGGGTGGCAGGCCAAGAGACCCAGTACTTC. Residues: CRVAGQETQYF.

The chain links TRBV20-1 to TRBJ2-1; 8 nucleotides match TRBD2. V lost 5 bases to trimming and J lost 6 bases; unmatched junction nucleotides: 9. CDR3 size: 14 residues. Germline CDR1 and CDR2: DFQATT and SNEGSKA (reference sequence). The CDR3: CSAPVGTSSNEQFF. DNA of the CDR3: TGCAGTGCTCCGGTGGGGACTAGTTCCAATGAGCAGTTCTTC.

As regards this clonotype: This may be a read error, as it is one base from a much larger clone. The chain recombines TRBV11-2 with TRBJ2-7, with 7 bases matching TRBD1. Germline V gene sequence: CDR1 SGHAT, CDR2 FQNNGV. This CDR3 is built from 14 residues. The V gene end was trimmed by 3 bases and the J gene end by 7 bases; junction bases not matched to a gene: 9. In DNA form, the CDR3 reads TGTGCCAGCAGCTTCGAGGGGGCCTACAATGAGCAGTACTTC. Translated, it gives CASSFEGAYNEQYF. The full variable domain, with the rest looked up from reference TRBV11-2 and TRBJ2-7, is EAGVAQSPRYKIIEKRQSVAFWCNPISGHATLYWYQQILGQGPKLLIQFQNNGVVDDSQLPKDRFSAERLKGVDSTLKIQPAKLEDSAVYLCASSFEGAYNEQYFGPGTRLTVT.

V is TRBV5-5 and J is TRBJ1-3; D is ambiguous. Between the trimmed V and J ends, which lost 2 bases and 4 bases, there was a span of 19 bases. CDR1 and CDR2 from the germline V gene are SGHKS and YYEKEE (reference sequence). This CDR3 comprises 17 residues. The CDR3: CASSFPGGRLRGNTIYF. DNA for the CDR3: TGTGCCAGCAGCTTTCCCGGCGGCAGGCTGAGGGGAAACACCATATATTTT. The entire variable domain, with the rest obtained from reference TRBV5-5 and TRBJ1-3, is as follows: DAGVTQSPTHLIKTRGQQVTLRCSPISGHKSVSWYQQVLGQGPQFIFQYYEKEERGRGNFPDRFSARQFPNYSSELNVNALLLGDSALYLCASSFPGGRLRGNTIYFGEGSWLTVV.

This clonotype showed up many times. The chain links TRBV6-5 to TRBJ2-7; D perhaps matches TRBD2 (5 bases). The length of the CDR3 is 15 residues. V gave up 6 bases and J gave up 7 bases, with 22 bases separating them. Germline lookup yields CDR1 MNHEY and CDR2 SVGAGI. CDR3 region: CASRSLSGNAREQYF. The CDR3 region has the DNA TGTGCCAGCAGGTCCCTTTCCGGGAACGCGAGGGAGCAGTACTTC.

Worth noting for this clonotype: A much larger clone is a single base away; this may be a read error. CDR3 sequence: CASSWSGTGYEQFF. The CDR3 DNA follows: TGCGCCAGCAGCTGGTCGGGGACAGGGTATGAGCAGTTCTTC. The chain combines TRBV5-1 with TRBJ2-1; 9 bases are shared with TRBD1. CDR1 SGHRS and CDR2 YFSETQ come from the germline V gene. The CDR3 spans 14 residues. After removal of 3 bases from V and 8 bases from J, the junction contained 6 bases not matched to a gene.

On this clonotype itself: One junction end does not reproduce the germline sequence, and a read error may be involved. The chain links TRBV7-2 to TRBJ1-5; D gene uncertain. The CDR3 contains 13 residues. CDR1 and CDR2 from the germline V gene are SGHTA and FQGNSA. The CDR3: CVSSFRSNQPQHF. In DNA form, the CDR3 reads TGTGTCAGCAGCTTCAGGAGCAATCAGCCCCAGCATTTT.

This clonotype was observed at least ten times. The rearrangement joins TRBV5-1 to TRBJ1-2, with 9 positions matching TRBD1. This CDR3 is 15 amino acids long. Per the germline V gene, CDR1 is SGHRS and CDR2 is YFSETQ. V lost 4 bases, J lost 7 bases, and 11 bases stayed unmatched. CDR3 region: CASSTSGTGPAGYTF. CDR3 DNA: TGCGCCAGCAGCACCTCCGGGACAGGGCCCGCTGGCTACACCTTC.

In this sample, this clonotype turned up many times. The chain employs TRBV4-3 and TRBJ2-3; tentatively, D is TRBD2 (6 bases). Trimming shortened V by 1 base and J by 0 bases, and 11 bases separated the two germline ends. The germline CDR1 and CDR2 sequences are LGHNA and YSLEER. CDR3 length: 16 residues. In DNA form, the CDR3 reads TGCGCCAGCAGCCAAGGTTCGGGGAGGAGCACAGATACGCAGTATTTT. Its translation: CASSQGSGRSTDTQYF.

With regard to this clonotype: A much more abundant neighbour one base away suggests this may be a read error. The chain uses TRBV12-3 or TRBV12-4 and TRBJ1-2; 8 bases agree with TRBD1. The CDR3 is made up of 14 amino acids. Trimming at V came to 5 bases and at J to 7 bases, leaving 9 bases not matched to a gene. CDR3 in amino acids: CASSVGQGAGGYTF. The CDR3 region has the DNA TGTGCCAGCAGTGTCGGGCAGGGGGCGGGTGGCTACACCTTC.

This clonotype has a handful of counts. The chain uses TRBV6-1 and TRBJ1-1; D is ambiguous. This CDR3 has 15 amino acids. CDR1 is MNHNS and CDR2 is SASEGT in the germline V gene. V dropped 5 bases and J dropped 4 bases, with 17 bases sitting between them. The CDR3 DNA reads as TGTGCCAGCAGTAGATCGGGGAGCGCGGGCACTGAAGCTTTCTTT. Residues: CASSRSGSAGTEAFF.